This TCR beta chain came from a study of blood T cell repertoires in COVID-19. On the study more broadly: Specimens from acute and convalescent COVID-19 originated in the United States, Italy and Spain. Nucleic acid was either cDNA or gDNA, and it came from T cells, B-cell-depleted T cells, or PBMCs.

As processed by the authors: Amplified reference gene primers provided the basis for estimating nucleated cell counts. Data came from immunoSEQ multiplex PCR; TCRdb stores just in-frame clones and leaves some out. V and J calls and clone size are those listed in that table; D and trimming were worked out from the DNA. The sample lists under 200,000 clones; approximately 81% were seen once. This CDR3 region has 14 residues. Germline CDR1 reads LNHDA; CDR2 reads SQIVND (reference sequence). With 2 bases removed from V and 4 bases from J, the gap between germline ends came to 12 bases. The chain employs TRBV19 and TRBJ2-7; D is perhaps TRBD2 (5 bases). The source material was peripheral blood. This clonotype was sampled from a man younger than 30 with active or convalescent COVID-19. This chain's CDR3 is CASSISAEVYEQYF. CDR3 in DNA: TGTGCCAGTAGTATATCAGCGGAAGTTTACGAGCAGTACTTC.